Below are 18 T cell receptor beta chains sequenced from a single sample in a study of T cell repertoires in cytomegalovirus infection (dated by TCRdb to about 2019). The instrument given in TCRdb is Illumina HiSeq 1500. TCRdb ran its own pipeline on the public reads, namely fastp trimming at Q25 and MiXCR clone calling, and kept in-frame beta chains. Rows with one shared CDR3 protein collapse into an entry with the most common genes and DNA. This sample gives fewer than 900,000 distinct CDR3 sequences in total; roughly 29% of them show up just once. The ten largest make up 10% to 15% of the sample. No antigen has been identified for these receptors. The treatment or condition label of this sample denotes: in vitro stimulation with specific CMV peptide epitopes to enrich CMV-specific T cells. Sequenced here: cultured CD8+ T cells from PBMCs, sampled from culture after CMV antigen stimulation. These receptors all stem from a human donor in good health (CMV status not recorded). Some clones in this sample may be carry-over from other donors' samples.

The chain uses TRBV7-9 and TRBJ2-7; D remains unclear. CDR1 and CDR2 (germline): SEHNR, FQNEAQ (reference sequence). With 8 bases removed from V and 0 bases from J, the gap between germline ends came to 11 bases. The CDR3 sequence is 13 residues long. The CDR3 coding sequence is TGTGCCAGCTCTGTCCGACACTCCTACGAGCAGTACGTC. It encodes CASSVRHSYEQYV.

Only a few counts were recorded for this clonotype. This chain links TRBV27 with TRBJ2-1; TRBD2 matches 8 bases. The CDR3 extends over 15 amino acids. Per germline, CDR1 MNHEY and CDR2 SMNVEV (reference sequence). V lost 3 bases to trimming and J lost 2 bases; unmatched junction nucleotides: 3. The CDR3 sequence: CASSFRTSTYNEQFF. Written as DNA, the CDR3 is TGTGCCAGCAGTTTTAGGACTAGCACCTACAATGAGCAGTTCTTC.

This clonotype was seen at least ten times. V and J are TRBV7-9 and TRBJ2-5, with 9 bases identical to TRBD2. Germline CDR1 and CDR2: SEHNR and FQNEAQ (reference sequence). The J segment lost 3 bases and the V segment lost 5 bases, leaving 19 bases of the junction unmatched. The CDR3 covers 19 residues. CDR3 residues: CASSPLQGKAGGLKETQYF. The CDR3, as DNA: TGTGCCAGCAGCCCTTTACAGGGGAAAGCGGGGGGCCTCAAAGAGACCCAGTACTTC.

This clonotype was detected only a few times. The chain recombines TRBV10-3 with TRBJ2-3, with a tentative D call TRBD2 (6 bases). The germline V and J ends were trimmed by 5 bases and 2 bases, with 14 bases remaining between them. Germline CDR1 is ENHRY and CDR2 is SYGVKD. This CDR3 comprises 15 residues. The CDR3 loop is CAISLTSRLTDTQYF. The CDR3 region has the DNA TGTGCCATCAGTCTTACTAGCCGACTCACAGATACGCAGTATTTT.

This clonotype was counted a few times. The rearrangement uses TRBV20-1 and TRBJ2-7; TRBD2 agrees at 10 bases. Per germline, CDR1 DFQATT and CDR2 SNEGSKA (reference sequence). V dropped 3 bases and J dropped 4; count of bases not matched to a gene: 9. This CDR3 is built from 15 residues. CDR3 loop: CSASDSGGALYEQYF. The CDR3 DNA follows: TGCAGTGCTAGTGACAGCGGGGGGGCTTTGTACGAGCAGTACTTC.

The chain is built from TRBV11-2 and TRBJ2-6, with D possibly matching TRBD1 (6 bases). From germline, CDR1 is SGHAT and CDR2 FQNNGV. Trimming took 4 bases from V and 0 from J, leaving 10 bases between them. The length of the CDR3 is 16 residues. For the CDR3, the DNA is TGTGCCAGCAGCTCGGGACATTACTCTGGGGCCAACGTCCTGACTTTC. This sequence encodes CASSSGHYSGANVLTF.

CDR3 sequence: CASSPSRQPQHF. The CDR3 DNA is TGTGCCAGCTCACCGTCGAGGCAGCCCCAGCATTTT. The chain combines TRBV18 with TRBJ1-5; D unclear. The CDR3 length is 12 residues. Germline V lookup: CDR1 KGHSH, CDR2 LQKENI. The V end lost 3 bases, the J end lost 7 bases, and 7 bases lay between the germline ends.

This clonotype appeared a few times. The chain has TRBV7-6 and TRBJ2-1; D unresolved. The CDR3 length is 11 residues. Germline values: CDR1 SGHVS, CDR2 FNYEAQ. Trimming took off 2 bases at V and 10 bases at J, with 6 bases between the two ends. CDR3 sequence reads: CASSLQAEQFF. In DNA, the CDR3 is TGTGCCAGCAGCTTACAAGCGGAGCAGTTCTTC.

This chain links TRBV7-6 with TRBJ2-7, with TRBD2 identical over 8 bases. The CDR3 runs 15 residues. Germline V gene lookup returns CDR1 SGHVS and CDR2 FNYEAQ. Unmatched junction bases numbered 4, after V lost 0 bases and J lost 3 bases. The CDR3 DNA reads TGTGCCAGCAGCTTAGCAGTCGGGAGGGTCTACGAGCAGTACTTC. This codes for CASSLAVGRVYEQYF.

The genes are TRBV7-9 and TRBJ1-6, with a weak D call TRBD1 (6 bases). This CDR3 comprises 17 residues. Trimming cost V 5 bases and J 6 bases, with 20 bases left between them. Germline CDR1 is SEHNR and CDR2 is FQNEAQ (reference sequence). The CDR3 region has the DNA TGTGCCAGCAGCCCCTCGGGCAGGGGTTGGGTTAATTCACCCCTCCACTTT. Its protein is CASSPSGRGWVNSPLHF.

The table lists this clonotype with a count of one. The chain is built from TRBV6-2 or TRBV6-3 and TRBJ2-1, with D possibly being TRBD2 (6 bases). This CDR3 region has 15 residues. Germline V gene sequence: CDR1 MNHEY, CDR2 SVGEGT. Trimming took off 4 bases at V and 0 bases at J, with 10 bases between the two ends. CDR3 bases: TGTGCCAGCAGTTGGTTGGGGGGCTCCTACAATGAGCAGTTCTTC. It encodes CASSWLGGSYNEQFF.

This chain connects TRBV4-3 to TRBJ1-4; D perhaps matches TRBD1 (6 bases). Trimming cost V 4 bases and J 5 bases, with 14 bases left between them. CDR1 and CDR2 (germline): LGHNA, YSLEER. This CDR3 region has 15 residues. The DNA of the CDR3 is TGCGCCAGCAGCCTAGGGACACCAGCGAATGAAAAACTGTTTTTT. Translated, it gives CASSLGTPANEKLFF.

This clonotype has more than one count but fewer than ten. The chain recombines TRBV7-9 with TRBJ1-4; D is undetermined. Germline CDR1 reads SEHNR; CDR2 reads FQNEAQ (reference sequence). The CDR3 extends over 15 amino acids. V lost 3 bases and J lost 3, with 11 bases in between. In nucleotides, the CDR3 is TGTGCCAGCAGCTTGAGGACGGACCCTAATGAAAAACTGTTTTTT. Its protein product is CASSLRTDPNEKLFF. The full variable domain, its missing parts supplied by reference TRBV7-9 and TRBJ1-4, is DTGVSQNPRHKITKRGQNVTFRCDPISEHNRLYWYRQTLGQGPEFLTYFQNEAQLEKSRLLSDRFSAERPKGSFSTLEIQRTEQGDSAMYLCASSLRTDPNEKLFFGSGTQLSVL.

The chain employs TRBV28 and TRBJ1-5, with D uncertain. Germline lookup yields CDR1 MDHEN and CDR2 SYDVKM. V gave up 4 bases and J gave up 0 bases, with 13 bases separating them. The CDR3 runs 16 residues. CDR3 sequence: CASSYPSYDSNQPQHF. DNA for the CDR3: TGTGCCAGCAGTTACCCGAGTTATGATAGCAATCAGCCCCAGCATTTT. The entire variable domain, with the rest obtained from reference TRBV28 and TRBJ1-5, is as follows: DVKVTQSSRYLVKRTGEKVFLECVQDMDHENMFWYRQDPGLGLRLIYFSYDVKMKEKGDIPEGYSVSREKKERFSLILESASTNQTSMYLCASSYPSYDSNQPQHFGDGTRLSIL.

The rearrangement joins TRBV28 to TRBJ2-3; no clear D. CDR1 MDHEN and CDR2 SYDVKM come from the germline V gene. The CDR3 runs 14 residues. V lost 6 bases to trimming and J lost 6 bases, with 16 bases between them. CDR3 coding DNA: TGTGCCAGCAGCGTGGCACCCTCTTGGGATACGCAGTATTTT. This codes for CASSVAPSWDTQYF.

This clonotype appeared a few times. The V and J genes are TRBV6-1 and TRBJ2-3; possibly TRBD2 for D (5 bases). Per germline, CDR1 MNHNS and CDR2 SASEGT. The CDR3 has 14 residues. V lost 6 bases and J lost 7, with 17 bases in between. The CDR3 region is CASRMGLGIYTQYF. The CDR3 nucleotides are TGTGCCAGCAGGATGGGTCTCGGGATTTATACGCAGTATTTT.

The chain recombines TRBV7-6 with TRBJ2-4, with 9 positions matching TRBD1. The germline V gene has CDR1 SGHVS and CDR2 FNYEAQ. V gave up 6 bases and J gave up 2 bases; unmatched junction bases: 17. This CDR3 comprises 19 residues. As DNA, the CDR3 is TGTGCCAGCAGTCCCCCTACAGCCCCGGGACAGGGCTCCAAAAACATTCAGTACTTC. Encoded protein: CASSPPTAPGQGSKNIQYF.

The genes are TRBV4-1 and TRBJ2-5; D may be TRBD1 (5 bases). Germline-derived CDR1 and CDR2 are MGHRA and YSYEKL. The CDR3 spans 14 residues. The V and J ends lost 1 base and 5 bases respectively, with 11 bases between them. CDR3 sequence: CASSQGTGAETQYF. The DNA for the CDR3 is TGCGCCAGCAGCCAAGGAACAGGTGCGGAGACCCAGTACTTC.